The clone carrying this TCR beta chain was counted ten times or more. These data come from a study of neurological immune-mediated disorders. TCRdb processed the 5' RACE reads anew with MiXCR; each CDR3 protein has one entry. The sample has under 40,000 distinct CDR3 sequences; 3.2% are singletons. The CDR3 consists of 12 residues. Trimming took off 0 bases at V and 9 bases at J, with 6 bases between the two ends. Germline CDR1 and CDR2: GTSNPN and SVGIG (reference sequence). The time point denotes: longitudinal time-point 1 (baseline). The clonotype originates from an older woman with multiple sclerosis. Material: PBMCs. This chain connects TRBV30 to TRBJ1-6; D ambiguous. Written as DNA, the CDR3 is TGTGCCTGGAGTGTAACGGTTTCACCCCTCCACTTT. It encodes CAWSVTVSPLHF.